There are a few counts of the clone carrying this TCR beta chain. What it recognizes is unknown. This sample was included in a study of blood T cells in healthy people across ages. The V end lost 4 bases, the J end lost 15 bases, and 16 bases lay between the germline ends. CDR3 length equals 11 residues. CDR1 and CDR2 from the germline V gene are GTSNPN and SVGIG (reference sequence). Study-wide points: Because sorting was not performed, PBMCs prevented conclusive naive versus antigen-experienced comparison.

A J-beta primer mix and a sample-barcoded 5' primer were used in a second PCR of about 7 to 12 cycles. TCRdb recomputed calls from the 5' RACE reads with MiXCR, one row per CDR3 protein. Among roughly 1,500,000 distinct CDR3 sequences listed, roughly 40% were seen once. The sample consisted of blood. The genes are TRBV30 and TRBJ1-5; D not certain. The TCR was taken from a woman aged 18-29 years in good health. In DNA, the CDR3 is TGTGCCTGGAACGTGGGTGGTCCTTCGCATTTT. This translates into CAWNVGGPSHF.